The T cell receptor beta chain under discussion was sequenced for a study of blood T cell repertoires in COVID-19. During active infection, Seattle patients enrolled and were then monitored through disease. This table comes from immunoSEQ multiplex PCR, and its TCRdb copy is limited to in-frame clones, with some not included. The sample lists roughly 320,000 clones, around 92% occurring once. This sequence originates from a woman aged 25 to 39 with COVID-19, enrolled during active disease. The sequencing input was peripheral blood.

In nucleotides, the CDR3 is TGTGCCAGCAGCGACGGGACAGGGGACGAGCAGTACTTC. This codes for CASSDGTGDEQYF. This chain uses TRBV11-2 with TRBJ2-7; 10 nucleotides match TRBD1. The CDR3 runs 13 residues. CDR1 is SGHAT, CDR2 FQNNGV, per germline. The V segment lost 5 bases and the J segment 5 bases; nucleotides outside the gene matches: 3.